This T cell receptor (beta chain) was retrieved from a study of CD8 T cells in Susac syndrome. J was trimmed by 3 bases and V by 7 bases; bases with no gene match: 9. The CDR3 length is 16 residues. Controls were healthy donors chosen to match patients in age and sex. After extraction with the RNeasy kit, roughly 0.45 to 1 ug of the RNA was reverse transcribed using random hexamers. TCRdb called the immunoSEQ multiplex PCR reads again in MiXCR, with one record for every CDR3 protein. The top ten clones hold under 0.095% of a sample with 100,000 to 150,000 distinct CDR3 sequences, around 94% of them seen once.

What was sequenced was CD4+ T cells from PBMCs. The clonotype originates from a human donor in good health. The V call is TRBV12-3 or TRBV12-4, the J call TRBJ2-4, with 10 bases lining up with TRBD1. This CDR3 is CASTWGQGISKNIQYF. CDR3 nucleotide sequence: TGTGCCAGCACCTGGGGACAGGGGATCAGCAAAAACATTCAGTACTTC.